This paragraph reports one T cell receptor (beta chain). What it recognizes is unknown. The data were taken from a study of blood T cells in healthy people across ages. Study-wide results and limits: Researchers judged that diversity estimates from one million T cells fell short of true values. No one knew whether donors had CMV, which possibly confounded expanded clonotype changes. Long-lived donors had more naive CD4+ cells and higher diversity than aged donors.

Total RNA was isolated from each sample in quantities of at least 6 micrograms. In germline, CDR1 is SEHNR, CDR2 FQNEAQ (reference sequence). The CDR3 is 12 residues long. Trimming took off 5 bases at V and 13 bases at J, with 15 bases between the two ends. A J-beta primer mix and a sample-barcoded 5' primer were used in a second PCR of about 7 to 11 cycles. One entry per CDR3 protein results from TCRdb running MiXCR on the 5' RACE reads. Here the sample spans over 1.5 million distinct CDR3 sequences, just under 50% being singletons. The gene calls are TRBV7-9 and TRBJ2-1; D gene uncertain. What was sequenced was blood. The sequence was collected from a woman aged 40 to 50 in good health. CDR3 in amino acids: CASSPTTQVQFF. In DNA form, the CDR3 reads TGTGCCAGCAGCCCCACAACGCAAGTTCAGTTCTTC.